Included here is one T cell receptor beta chain sequence, with context. In the authors' workflow: Amplified reference gene primers provided the basis for estimating nucleated cell counts. The assay was immunoSEQ multiplex PCR, and TCRdb's table has in-frame clones only and misses some. From that table come the V and J calls and clone size; the DNA was used to work out D and trimming. Among 150,000 to 200,000 clones listed, approximately 87% were seen once. The data are from a study of blood T cell repertoires in COVID-19. Turning to the study itself: The United States, Italy and Spain provided the acute and convalescent COVID-19 samples. PBMCs, B-cell-depleted T cells, or T cells provided the cDNA or gDNA that made up the material.

The CDR3 has 15 residues. Deletions cut 5 bases from V and 1 base from J, with 12 bases between. Germline V CDR1 and CDR2: SGHRS, YFSETQ. Sequencing was done on a sample of peripheral blood. The genes are TRBV5-1 and TRBJ2-2; possible D gene TRBD2, 6 bases. This clonotype was obtained from a young woman who had recovered from COVID-19. CDR3 loop: CASRGREQNTGELFF. CDR3 nucleotide sequence: TGCGCCAGCAGGGGTCGGGAGCAGAACACCGGGGAGCTGTTTTTT.